These 7 T cell receptor beta chains were sequenced from one sample in a study of CXCR3-negative and CXCR3-positive naive CD8 T cells. Via 5' RACE with UMI labels, TRB cDNA libraries were prepared. TCRdb reprocessed the 5' RACE reads and stores each CDR3 protein as one record, lacking DNA. This sample's clone table lists tens of thousands of distinct CDR3 sequences. Sequenced material: memory CD8+ T cells from blood. These receptor sequences come from a human donor in good health. Some clones in this sample may be carry-over from other donors' samples.

V is TRBV19 and J is TRBJ1-1. The CDR3 spans 16 residues. The germline CDR1 and CDR2 sequences are LNHDA and SQIVND (reference sequence). CDR3 region: CASSMGLRAMNTEAFF.

The chain has TRBV28 and TRBJ2-1; there is no DNA to check the TCRdb D call of TRBD2. Germline CDR1 MDHEN, CDR2 SYDVKM. CDR3 length: 20 amino acids. The CDR3 loop is CASSTRSVVAGFSSYNEQFF.

The gene calls are TRBV19 and TRBJ1-1; TCRdb designates TRBD1, a call that cannot be tested without DNA. The CDR3 is 14 residues long. The V gene's germline CDR1 is LNHDA and CDR2 SQIVND (reference sequence). CDR3 region: CASSIGGGNTEAFF.

The chain links TRBV2 to TRBJ2-7; TCRdb's assignment of TRBD1 cannot be checked, as there is no DNA. This CDR3 contains 13 residues. The germline CDR1 and CDR2 sequences are SNHLY and FYNNEI. This CDR3 is CASGGSVGYEQYF. Together with reference TRBV2 and TRBJ2-7, the CDR3 gives the full variable domain: EPEVTQTPSHQVTQMGQEVILRCVPISNHLYFYWYRQILGQKVEFLVSFYNNEISEKSEIFDDQFSVERPDGSNFTLKIRSTKLEDSAMYFCASGGSVGYEQYFGPGTRLTVT.

J is TRBJ1-6 and V is TRBV20-1. This CDR3 has 14 residues. In germline, CDR1 is DFQATT, CDR2 SNEGSKA (reference sequence). The CDR3 reads CSAPPSSYNSPLHF.

The chain joins TRBV12-3 or TRBV12-4 to TRBJ2-1; TCRdb's assignment of TRBD2 cannot be checked, as there is no DNA. The CDR3 sequence is 15 residues long. The CDR3 loop is CASSTGLAVYNEQFF.

This chain uses TRBV28 with TRBJ2-2; TCRdb proposes TRBD1, but this gene call is untestable without DNA. The CDR3 extends over 14 amino acids. Per germline, CDR1 MDHEN and CDR2 SYDVKM. CDR3 amino acids: CASSGTGVAGELFF.